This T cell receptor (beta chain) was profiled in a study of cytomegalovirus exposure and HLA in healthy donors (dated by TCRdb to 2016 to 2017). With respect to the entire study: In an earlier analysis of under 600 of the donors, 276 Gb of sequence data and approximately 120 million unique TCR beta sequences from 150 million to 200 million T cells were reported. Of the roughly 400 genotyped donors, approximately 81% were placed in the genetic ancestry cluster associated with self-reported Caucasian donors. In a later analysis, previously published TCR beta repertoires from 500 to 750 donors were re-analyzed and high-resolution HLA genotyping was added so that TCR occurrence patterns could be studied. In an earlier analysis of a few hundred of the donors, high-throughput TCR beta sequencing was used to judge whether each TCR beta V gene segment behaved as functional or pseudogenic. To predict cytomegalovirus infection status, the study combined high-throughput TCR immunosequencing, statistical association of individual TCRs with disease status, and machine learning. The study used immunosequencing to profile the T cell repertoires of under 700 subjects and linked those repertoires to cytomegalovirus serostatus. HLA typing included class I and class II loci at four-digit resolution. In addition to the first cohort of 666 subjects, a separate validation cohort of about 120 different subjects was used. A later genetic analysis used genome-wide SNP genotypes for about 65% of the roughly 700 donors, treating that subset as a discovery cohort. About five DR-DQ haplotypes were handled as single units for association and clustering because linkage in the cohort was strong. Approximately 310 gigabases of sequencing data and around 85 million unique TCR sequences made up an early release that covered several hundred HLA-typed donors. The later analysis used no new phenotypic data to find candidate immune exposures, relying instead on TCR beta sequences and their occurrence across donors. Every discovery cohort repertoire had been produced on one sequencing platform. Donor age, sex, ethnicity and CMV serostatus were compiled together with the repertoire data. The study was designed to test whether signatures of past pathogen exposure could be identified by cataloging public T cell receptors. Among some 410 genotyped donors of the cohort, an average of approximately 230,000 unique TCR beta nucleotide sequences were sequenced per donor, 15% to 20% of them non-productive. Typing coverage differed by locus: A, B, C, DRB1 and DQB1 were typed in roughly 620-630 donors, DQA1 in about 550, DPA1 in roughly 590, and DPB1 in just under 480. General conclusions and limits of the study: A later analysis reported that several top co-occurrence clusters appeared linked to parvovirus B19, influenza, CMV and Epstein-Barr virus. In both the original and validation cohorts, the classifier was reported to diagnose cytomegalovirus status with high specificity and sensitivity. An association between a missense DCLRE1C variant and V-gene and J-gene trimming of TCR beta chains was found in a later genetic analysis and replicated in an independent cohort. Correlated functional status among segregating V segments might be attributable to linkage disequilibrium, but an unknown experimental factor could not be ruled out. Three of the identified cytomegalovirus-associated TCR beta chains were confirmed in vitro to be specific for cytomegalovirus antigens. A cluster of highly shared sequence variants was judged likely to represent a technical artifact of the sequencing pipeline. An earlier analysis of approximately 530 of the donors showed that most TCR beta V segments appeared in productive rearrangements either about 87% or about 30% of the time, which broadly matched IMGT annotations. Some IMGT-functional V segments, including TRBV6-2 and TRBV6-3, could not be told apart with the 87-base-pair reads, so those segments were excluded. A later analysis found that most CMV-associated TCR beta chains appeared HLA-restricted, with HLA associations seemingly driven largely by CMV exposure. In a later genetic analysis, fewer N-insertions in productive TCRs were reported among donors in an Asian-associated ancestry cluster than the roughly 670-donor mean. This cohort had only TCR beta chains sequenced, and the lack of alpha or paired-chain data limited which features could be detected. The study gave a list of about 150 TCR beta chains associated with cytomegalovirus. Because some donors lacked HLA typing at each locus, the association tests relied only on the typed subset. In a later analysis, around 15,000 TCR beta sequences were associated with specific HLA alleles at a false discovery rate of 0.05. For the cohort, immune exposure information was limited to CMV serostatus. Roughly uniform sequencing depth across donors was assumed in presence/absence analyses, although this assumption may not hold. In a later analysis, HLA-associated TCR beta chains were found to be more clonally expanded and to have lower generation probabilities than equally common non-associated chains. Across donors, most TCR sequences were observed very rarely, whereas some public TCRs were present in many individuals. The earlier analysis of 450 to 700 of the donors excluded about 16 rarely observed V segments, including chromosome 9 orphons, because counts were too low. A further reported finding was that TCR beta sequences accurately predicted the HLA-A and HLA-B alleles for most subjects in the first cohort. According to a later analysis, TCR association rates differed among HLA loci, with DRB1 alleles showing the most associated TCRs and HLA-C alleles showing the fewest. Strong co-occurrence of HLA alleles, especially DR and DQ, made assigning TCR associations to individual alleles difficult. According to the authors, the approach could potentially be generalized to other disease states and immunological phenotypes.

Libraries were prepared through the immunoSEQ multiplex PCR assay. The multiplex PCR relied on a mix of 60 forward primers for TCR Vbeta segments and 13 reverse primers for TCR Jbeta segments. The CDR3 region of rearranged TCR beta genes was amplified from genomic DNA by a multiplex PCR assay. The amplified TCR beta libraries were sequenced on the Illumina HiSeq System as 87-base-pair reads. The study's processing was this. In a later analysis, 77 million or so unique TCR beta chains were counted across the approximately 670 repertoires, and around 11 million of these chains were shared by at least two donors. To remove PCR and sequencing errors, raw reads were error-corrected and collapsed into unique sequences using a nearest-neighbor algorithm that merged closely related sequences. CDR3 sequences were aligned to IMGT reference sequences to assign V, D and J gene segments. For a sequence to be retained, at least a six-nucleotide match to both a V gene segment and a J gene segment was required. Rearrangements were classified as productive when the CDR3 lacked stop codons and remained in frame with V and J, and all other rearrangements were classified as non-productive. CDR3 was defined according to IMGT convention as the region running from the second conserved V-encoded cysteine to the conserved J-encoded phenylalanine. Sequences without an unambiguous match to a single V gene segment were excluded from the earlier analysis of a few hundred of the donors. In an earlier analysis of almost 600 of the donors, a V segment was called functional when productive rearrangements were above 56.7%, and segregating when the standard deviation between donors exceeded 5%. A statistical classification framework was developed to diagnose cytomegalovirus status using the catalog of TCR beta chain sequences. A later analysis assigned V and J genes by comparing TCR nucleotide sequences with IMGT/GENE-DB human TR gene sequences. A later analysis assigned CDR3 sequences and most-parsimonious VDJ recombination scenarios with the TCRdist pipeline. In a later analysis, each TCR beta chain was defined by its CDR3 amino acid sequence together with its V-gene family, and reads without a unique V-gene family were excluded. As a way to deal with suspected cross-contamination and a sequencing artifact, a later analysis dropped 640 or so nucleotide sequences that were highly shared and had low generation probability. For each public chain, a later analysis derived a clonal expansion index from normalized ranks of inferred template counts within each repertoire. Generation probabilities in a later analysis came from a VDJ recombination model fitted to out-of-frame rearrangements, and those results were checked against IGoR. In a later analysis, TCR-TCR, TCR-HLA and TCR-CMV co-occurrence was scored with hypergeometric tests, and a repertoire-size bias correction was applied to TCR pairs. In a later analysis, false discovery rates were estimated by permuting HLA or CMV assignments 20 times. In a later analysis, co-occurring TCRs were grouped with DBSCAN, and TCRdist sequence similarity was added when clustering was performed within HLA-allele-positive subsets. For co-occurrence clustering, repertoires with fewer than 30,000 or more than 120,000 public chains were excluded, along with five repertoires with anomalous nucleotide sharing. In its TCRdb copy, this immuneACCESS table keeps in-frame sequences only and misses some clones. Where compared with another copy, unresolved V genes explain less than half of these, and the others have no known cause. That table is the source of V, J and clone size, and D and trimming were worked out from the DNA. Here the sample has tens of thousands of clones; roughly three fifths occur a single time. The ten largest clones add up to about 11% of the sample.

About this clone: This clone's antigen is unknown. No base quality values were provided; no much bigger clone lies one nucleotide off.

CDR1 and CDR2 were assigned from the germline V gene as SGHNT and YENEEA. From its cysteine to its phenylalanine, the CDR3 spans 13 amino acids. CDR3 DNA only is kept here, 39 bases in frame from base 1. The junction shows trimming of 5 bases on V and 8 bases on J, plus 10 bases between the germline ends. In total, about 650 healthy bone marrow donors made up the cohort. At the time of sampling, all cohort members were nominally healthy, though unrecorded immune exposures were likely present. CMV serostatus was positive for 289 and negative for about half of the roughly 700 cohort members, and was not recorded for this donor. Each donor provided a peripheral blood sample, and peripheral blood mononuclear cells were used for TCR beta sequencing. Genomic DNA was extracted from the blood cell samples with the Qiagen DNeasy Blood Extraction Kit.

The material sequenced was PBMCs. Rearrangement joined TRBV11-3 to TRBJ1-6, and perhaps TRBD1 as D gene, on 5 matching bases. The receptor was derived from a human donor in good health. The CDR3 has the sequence CASSPGLDSPLHF. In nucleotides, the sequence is TGTGCCAGCAGCCCGGGACTGGATTCACCCCTCCACTTT. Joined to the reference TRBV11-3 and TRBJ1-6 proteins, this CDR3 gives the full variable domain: EAGVVQSPRYKIIEKKQPVAFWCNPISGHNTLYWYLQNLGQGPELLIRYENEEAVDDSQLPKDRFSAERLKGVDSTLKIQPAELGDSAVYLCASSPGLDSPLHFGNGTRLTVT.